This entry is about one T cell receptor beta chain. No cognate antigen has been identified for it. The sample holds no much larger clone one base away, and base qualities are not on file. The Qiagen DNeasy kit was used to extract genomic DNA both from unsorted PBMCs and from the negatively selected CD4+ and CD8+ fractions. Using primers that anneal to V and J segments, immunoSEQ multiplex PCR amplified the TCR beta CDR3 regions. Amplification bias was minimized using a synthetic immune receptor repertoire, and residual bias was removed computationally after sequencing. The study's processing was this. Custom Python scripts were used to quantify repertoire diversity as the Shannon entropy index. Unsorted, CD4+ and CD8+ repertoires were examined separately, except in combined analyses, for which CD4+ and CD8+ sequences were merged in silico. A clone was considered expanded if an increase in frequency of at least 2-fold after treatment relative to C1D1 was found, and a pseudocount of 0.5 was applied to clones undetected at baseline. Singleton clones were defined as clones with 0 or 1 copy at C1D1, and non-singleton clones were defined as clones with 2 or more copies. Clones expanded in unsorted samples were annotated as CD4+, CD8+ or unknown by matching protein sequences in sorted samples from the same patient. Wilcoxon tests on paired samples were used to test changes in diversity from C1D1 to C4D1. Here the immuneACCESS table is served through TCRdb, limited to in-frame sequences with V and J called. Missing clones are a known gap in these copies; in checked studies unresolved V genes cover under half, and the rest lacks a known reason. Clone size and V and J calls were adopted from that table, with D and trimming inferred from the DNA. This sample is represented by more than 140,000 clones; approximately 80% of them were singletons. About 9.3% of the sample belongs to the ten largest clones.

In light of the paper, this sample's time point label describes: cycle 2 day 1 (C2D1) of nivolumab. Relapse after autologous stem cell transplantation had occurred in all trial patients, and cohorts A, B and C were distinguished by prior brentuximab vedotin exposure. The trial cohort was composed of approximately 60 patients with relapsed/refractory classical Hodgkin lymphoma, for whom complete response, partial response or progressive disease was recorded as best overall response. In the multi-cohort phase II CheckMate 205 trial, trial patients received single-agent nivolumab. Best overall response was determined by an independent review committee according to the 2007 International Working Group response criteria. Trial PBMCs were collected immediately before nivolumab initiation (C1D1) and during therapy at cycle 2 day 1 and cycle 4 day 1. Peripheral blood was collected in 8 mL Vacutainer Cell Preparation Tubes, from which PBMCs were isolated by centrifugation and then cryopreserved.

This sample is part of a study of PD-1 blockade in classical Hodgkin lymphoma (dated by TCRdb to 2018 to 2021). General notes on the study: Nivolumab dosing was 3 mg/kg intravenously every 2 weeks, continuing until either disease progression or unacceptable toxicity. The study used TCR beta sequencing and CyTOF to define a peripheral blood immune signature of response to PD-1 blockade in classical Hodgkin lymphoma.

What the research found in general, with its limitations: The study was restricted to a single clinical trial cohort, and the causes of repertoire differences, possibly disease activity or prior therapy, were left undefined. Patients starting nivolumab less than 1 year after ASCT had lower diversity and were excluded from later analyses to avoid confounding by immune reconstitution. Newly diagnosed patients were reported to have lower baseline TCR diversity than healthy donors, and relapsed/refractory patients were reported to have lower baseline TCR diversity still. Baseline diversity similar to that of newly diagnosed patients was observed in trial patients achieving complete response, whereas significantly lower diversity was observed in partial responders and progressors. CD4+ but not CD8+ TCR diversity rose significantly by C4D1 (p=0.0027 vs p=0.16), most apparent in complete responders (p=0.02).

The CDR1 and CDR2 encoded by the germline V gene (reference sequence) are SEHNR and FQNEAQ. V has 11 bases trimmed and J has 3 bases trimmed; junction bases matching no gene number 12. The CDR3 measures 15 amino acids from cysteine to phenylalanine. Just the 45-base CDR3 DNA is kept, in frame starting at base 1. The source of this sequence is a human donor with classical Hodgkin lymphoma. Recombination linked TRBV7-9 to TRBJ2-5; 10 of the junction bases match TRBD2. The sample consisted of peripheral blood mononuclear cells (PBMCs), taken before the second cycle of nivolumab. The DNA sequence is given as TGTGCCGGGAGCGAGCTAGCGGGAGAGGAAGAGACCCAGTACTTC. Its protein reads: CAGSELAGEEETQYF.